The 20 T cell receptor beta chains below were found in one sample sequenced in a study of metastatic and nonmetastatic thyroid tumors. No patient received treatment before thyroid surgery. TCRdb reprocessed the PCR reads via MiXCR. The sample carries just under 45,000 clones, approximately 3% recorded once. What was sequenced was blood. The source is a female donor with papillary thyroid cancer or a benign thyroid nodule (not recorded which). Some clones in this sample may be carry-over from other donors' samples.

This clone was detected a few times. The chain recombines TRBV11-2 with TRBJ2-7, with TRBD1 matching over 9 bases. The CDR3 is 15 amino acids. V dropped 5 bases and J dropped 5; count of bases not matched to a gene: 10. CDR1 is SGHAT, CDR2 FQNNGV, per germline. CDR3 protein: CASSHTGTGPNEQYF. The CDR3 nucleotides read TGTGCCAGCAGCCATACTGGGACAGGGCCCAACGAGCAGTACTTC.

This clone has ten or more counts. The V gene is TRBV6-1, the J gene TRBJ2-1; TRBD2 matches at 8 bases. The V segment lost 6 bases and the J segment 4 bases; nucleotides outside the gene matches: 5. Germline V gives CDR1 MNHNS, CDR2 SASEGT. CDR3 length: 14 residues. The CDR3 loop reads CASRTSEEYNEQFF. The CDR3 DNA reads TGTGCCAGCAGGACTAGCGAGGAATACAATGAGCAGTTCTTC.

Comments on this clone: A read error may explain this, as a much larger clone is one base away. The chain joins TRBV6-1 to TRBJ1-2; D uncertain. Trimming stripped 2 bases from V and 10 bases from J, with 14 bases between. The CDR3 totals 13 residues. The germline V gene encodes CDR1 MNHNS and CDR2 SASEGT. The CDR3 nucleotides are TGTGCCAGCAGTGAAATCCAGGCAGATGTCTACACCTTC. Protein: CASSEIQADVYTF.

This clone was counted between two and nine times. The genes are TRBV12-3 or TRBV12-4 and TRBJ2-1, with D perhaps TRBD1 (6 bases). The CDR3 contains 14 residues. V was clipped by 4 bases and J by 6 bases, with 13 bases between them. The CDR3 loop is CASSSGSGVNEQFF. DNA for the CDR3: TGTGCCAGCAGTTCAGGGTCAGGGGTCAATGAGCAGTTCTTC.

This clone was detected many times. The chain has TRBV5-1 and TRBJ2-7; D might be TRBD2 (5 bases). Per germline, CDR1 SGHRS and CDR2 YFSETQ. This CDR3 is built from 14 residues. With 0 bases removed from V and 2 bases from J, the gap between germline ends came to 9 bases. The CDR3 loop is CASSLGGSAYEQYF. The CDR3 nucleotides read TGCGCCAGCAGCTTGGGTGGGAGTGCCTACGAGCAGTACTTC.

The rearrangement joins TRBV7-2 to TRBJ2-1; D possibly uses TRBD1 or TRBD2 (6 bases each). V was trimmed by 5 bases and J by 8 bases, leaving 13 bases between them. CDR1 is SGHTA, CDR2 FQGNSA, per germline. The CDR3 loop spans 13 amino acids. The DNA for the CDR3 is TGTGCCAGCAGCCCGTCCGGGGGCGATGAGCAGTTCTTC. Protein: CASSPSGGDEQFF. The full variable domain, rest sourced from reference TRBV7-2 and TRBJ2-1, is GAGVSQSPSNKVTEKGKDVELRCDPISGHTALYWYRQSLGQGLEFLIYFQGNSAPDKSGLPSDRFSAERTGGSVSTLTIQRTQQEDSAVYLCASSPSGGDEQFFGPGTRLTVL.

This clone was observed a handful of times. The gene calls are TRBV9 and TRBJ1-6; weak D call: TRBD1 (5 bases). Trimming took off 0 bases at V and 7 bases at J, with 14 bases between the two ends. The CDR3 contains 16 residues. Germline CDR1 and CDR2: SGDLS and YYNGEE. The CDR3 nucleotides read TGTGCCAGCAGCGTAGGAATTGGGGACGGAAATTCACCCCTCCACTTT. Translating it yields CASSVGIGDGNSPLHF.

In regard to this clone: The DNA is left out, because the CDR3 cannot be placed on it with certainty; the CDR3 is given as TCRdb lists it. V usage is TRBV2 and J usage is TRBJ1-2; no check of the table's D call, TRBD1, against the DNA was made. In germline, CDR1 is SNHLY, CDR2 FYNNEI. The CDR3 numbers 24 amino acids, ends counted. Here the CDR3 reads CASTNQTSMYLCANKGPGAGGYTF.

This clone was recorded at least ten times. This chain links TRBV13 with TRBJ2-1, with 8 bases identical to TRBD2. CDR1 is PRHDT and CDR2 is FYEKMQ in the germline V gene (reference sequence). The trim removed 5 bases at V and 7 bases at J, leaving 13 bases unmatched. The CDR3 sequence is 16 residues long. The CDR3 sequence: CASSILASGWNNEQFF. The CDR3 bases are TGTGCCAGCAGCATACTGGCTAGCGGGTGGAATAATGAGCAGTTCTTC.

This clone has ten or more counts. The CDR3 nucleotides read TGTGCCATCAGTGAGTCGGTGGAGACCCAGTACTTC. The encoded protein is CAISESVETQYF. The rearrangement links TRBV10-3 to TRBJ2-5; D gene ambiguous. V was pared by 0 bases and J by 5 bases, with 4 bases between. This CDR3 region has 12 residues. Germline loops: CDR1 ENHRY, CDR2 SYGVKD.

This clone was observed a few times. The CDR3 sequence: CASSHRASYYEQYF. CDR3 nucleotide sequence: TGTGCCAGCAGTCACAGGGCCTCCTACTACGAGCAGTACTTC. V and J are TRBV6-5 and TRBJ2-7; a possible D gene is TRBD1 (6 bases). CDR3 length equals 14 residues. Trimming removed 5 bases from V and 3 bases from J, with 14 bases in between. Per germline, CDR1 MNHEY and CDR2 SVGAGI.

At least ten counts were recorded for this clone. CDR3 amino acids: CASSFSSRATEQYF. CDR3 nucleotides: TGTGCCAGCAGTTTTTCCTCCAGGGCAACGGAGCAGTACTTC. The gene calls are TRBV12-3 or TRBV12-4 and TRBJ2-7; possible D gene TRBD1, 5 bases. V was trimmed by 3 bases and J by 7 bases, leaving 16 bases between them. The CDR3 runs 14 residues.

This clone has a count of ten or more. The chain carries TRBV9 and TRBJ2-2; TRBD2 matches at 7 bases. V lost 1 base, J lost 3 bases, and 3 bases stayed unmatched. The CDR3 is 15 amino acids. Germline V lookup: CDR1 SGDLS, CDR2 YYNGEE. The CDR3 DNA sequence: TGTGCCAGCAGCGTACTAGCGGACTACACCGGGGAGCTGTTTTTT. Amino acid sequence: CASSVLADYTGELFF. Looking up the rest from reference TRBV9 and TRBJ2-2 gives the full variable domain: DSGVTQTPKHLITATGQRVTLRCSPRSGDLSVYWYQQSLDQGLQFLIQYYNGEERAKGNILERFSAQQFPDLHSELNLSSLELGDSALYFCASSVLADYTGELFFGEGSRLTVL.

This clone ranks as medium-sized. The J gene is TRBJ1-6, the V gene TRBV30; D unclear. This CDR3 is built from 13 residues. Germline CDR1 is GTSNPN and CDR2 is SVGIG (reference sequence). Trimming cost V 6 bases and J 9 bases, with 15 bases left between them. CDR3 DNA: TGTGCCTGCAGCAGAGGGAGATCTTCACCCCTCCACTTT. This encodes CACSRGRSSPLHF.

This clone was detected ten times or more. The chain recombines TRBV30 with TRBJ2-2; D is possibly TRBD1 (5 bases). The V end lost 5 bases, the J end lost 5 bases, and 12 bases lay between the germline ends. Looked up from germline, CDR1 is GTSNPN and CDR2 is SVGIG (reference sequence). The CDR3 totals 13 residues. CDR3 amino acids: CAWVGDGTGELFF. CDR3 DNA sequence: TGTGCCTGGGTAGGGGATGGGACCGGGGAGCTGTTTTTT.

The rearrangement links TRBV24-1 to TRBJ2-1, with D unclear. The CDR3 spans 15 residues. V lost 3 bases, J lost 8 bases, and 16 bases lay in between. CDR1 and CDR2 (germline): KGHDR, SFDVKD. CDR3 DNA: TGTGCCACCAGTGATGTCGCCCCGCCTCTGCATGAGCAGTTCTTC. Protein: CATSDVAPPLHEQFF.

This clone was seen at least ten times. The rearrangement uses TRBV20-1 and TRBJ1-3, with TRBD1 identical over 7 bases. Trimming removed 3 bases from V and 8 bases from J; junction bases left unmatched: 10. The CDR3 runs 14 residues. Germline values: CDR1 DFQATT, CDR2 SNEGSKA (reference sequence). CDR3 nucleotides: TGCAGTGCTAGGGATAGGACAGGTGCTTACACCATATATTTT. Its translation is CSARDRTGAYTIYF.

V usage is TRBV2 and J usage is TRBJ2-7, with D perhaps assigned TRBD1 or TRBD2 (5 bases each). The V and J ends lost 8 bases and 2 bases respectively, with 16 bases between them. The CDR3 consists of 14 residues. CDR1 SNHLY and CDR2 FYNNEI come from the germline V gene. CDR3 sequence: CASLVGEGTYEQYF. The CDR3 region has the DNA TGTGCCAGCCTCGTGGGGGAAGGTACCTACGAGCAGTACTTC.

By sample fraction, this clone is medium-sized. The J gene is TRBJ2-7, the V gene TRBV4-1, with D possibly matching TRBD2 (5 bases). The CDR3 loop spans 15 amino acids. The germline V gene has CDR1 MGHRA and CDR2 YSYEKL. V was cut by 2 bases and J by 5 bases, with 16 bases left in between. The CDR3 sequence is CASSQTSGGSDEQYF. CDR3 in DNA: TGCGCCAGCAGCCAAACCTCGGGCGGGTCCGACGAGCAGTACTTC.

Worth noting for this clone: A junction boundary mismatches the germline segment, possibly from a read error. V is TRBV28 and J is TRBJ2-7; D gene ambiguous. This CDR3 region has 13 residues. Germline-derived CDR1 and CDR2 are MDHEN and SYDVKM. The CDR3 protein is CASRFMDVYDQNF. The CDR3 DNA follows: TGTGCCAGCAGATTTATGGACGTCTACGACCAGAACTTC.